This note documents a single TCR beta chain sequence. The data derive from a study of blood T cell repertoires in COVID-19. Study as a whole: Samples representing acute and convalescent COVID-19 were sourced from the United States, Italy and Spain. Nucleic acid was either cDNA or gDNA, and it came from T cells, B-cell-depleted T cells, or PBMCs.

Authors' data handling: Nucleated cell counts were estimated from reference gene primer amplification. Measured with immunoSEQ multiplex PCR; TCRdb has only the in-frame clones, and not every one. For V, J and clone size, that table is used; D and trimming come from the DNA. This table holds 150,000 or so clones, roughly 84% found once. V dropped 0 bases and J dropped 3 bases, with 8 bases sitting between them. The V gene's germline CDR1 is SEHNR and CDR2 FQNEAQ (reference sequence). The CDR3 has 15 residues. The rearrangement links TRBV7-9 to TRBJ1-4; the D gene is possibly TRBD1 (6 bases). This TCR was sampled from a human donor in a cohort sampled during active COVID-19. The sequencing input was peripheral blood. CDR3 region: CASSLAGQPNEKLFF. CDR3 bases: TGTGCCAGCAGCTTAGCTGGACAGCCTAATGAAAAACTGTTTTTT.